This paragraph covers one T cell receptor beta chain sequence. Its antigen is currently not known. No quality values exist for individual bases; no much larger clone is one base distant. The entry originates in a study of response to subunit inactivated influenza vaccine (dated by TCRdb to between 2017 and 2018). About the full investigation: The study used deep quantitative T cell receptor repertoire profiling to track responses to a trivalent subunit inactivated influenza vaccine. Overall study outcomes, separate from this receptor: According to the authors, only a limited number of new T cells may be recruited by each seasonal influenza vaccination.

From the cysteine through the phenylalanine, the CDR3 covers 12 amino acids. Here the CDR3 DNA is all that survives: 36 bases in frame from base 1. In the germline V gene (reference sequence), CDR1 corresponds to DFQATT and CDR2 to SNEGSKA. V is reduced by 3 bases and J by 3 bases, leaving a spacing of 9 bases between them. The receptor library was made with RT-PCR. The reads were generated on an Illumina HiSeq 2500. The public reads were reprocessed in TCRdb via fastp at Q25 and MiXCR, keeping in-frame beta chains. Merged by CDR3 protein, the rows form single entries marked with the most common genes and DNA. This sample comprises 150,000 to 200,000 distinct CDR3 sequences, about 10% of them detected only once. The ten largest clones add up to roughly a third of the sample.

Sequencing used CD8+ T cells sorted from PBMCs, obtained less than 30 months after vaccination. Recombination connected TRBV20-1 to TRBJ2-7, with the D gene uncertain. The sequence was collected from a man aged 50-75 years who received an inactivated influenza vaccine. Donor details come from another sample of the same person, matched by shared clones. CDR3 loop: CSARIPNYEQYF. The nucleotide sequence reads as follows: TGCAGTGCTAGGATCCCGAACTACGAGCAGTACTTC.